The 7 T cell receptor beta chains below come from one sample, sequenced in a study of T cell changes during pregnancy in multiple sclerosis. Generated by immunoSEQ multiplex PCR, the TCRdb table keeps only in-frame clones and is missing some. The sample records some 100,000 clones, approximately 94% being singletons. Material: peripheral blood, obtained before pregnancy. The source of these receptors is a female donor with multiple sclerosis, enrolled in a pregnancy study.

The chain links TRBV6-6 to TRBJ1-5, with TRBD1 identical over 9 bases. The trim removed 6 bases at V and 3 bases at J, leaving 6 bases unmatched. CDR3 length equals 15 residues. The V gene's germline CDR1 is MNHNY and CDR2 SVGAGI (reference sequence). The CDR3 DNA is TGTGCCAGCAGGACGGACAGGGGAGCCAATCAGCCCCAGCATTTT. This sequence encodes CASRTDRGANQPQHF.

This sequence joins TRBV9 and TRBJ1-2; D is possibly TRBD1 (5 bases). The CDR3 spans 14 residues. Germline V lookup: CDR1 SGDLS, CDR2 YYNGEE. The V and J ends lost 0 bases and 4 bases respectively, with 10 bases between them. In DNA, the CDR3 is TGTGCCAGCAGCGTAGCTGCACAGGCCTATGGCTACACCTTC. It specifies CASSVAAQAYGYTF.

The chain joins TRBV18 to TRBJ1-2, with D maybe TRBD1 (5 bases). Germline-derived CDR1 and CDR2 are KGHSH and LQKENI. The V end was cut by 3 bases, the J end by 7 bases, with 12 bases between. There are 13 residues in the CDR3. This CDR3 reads CASSPVQGGGYTF. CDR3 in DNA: TGTGCCAGCTCACCGGTCCAGGGAGGTGGCTACACCTTC.

The CDR3, as DNA: TGCGCCAGCAGCCCTCAGGGGGCGGGTAGGAATGAGCAGTTCTTC. Translated, it gives CASSPQGAGRNEQFF. The rearrangement links TRBV5-1 to TRBJ2-1; 8 bases match TRBD1. CDR3 length: 15 residues. Looked up from germline, CDR1 is SGHRS and CDR2 is YFSETQ. V was clipped by 4 bases and J by 7 bases; unmatched bases: 10.

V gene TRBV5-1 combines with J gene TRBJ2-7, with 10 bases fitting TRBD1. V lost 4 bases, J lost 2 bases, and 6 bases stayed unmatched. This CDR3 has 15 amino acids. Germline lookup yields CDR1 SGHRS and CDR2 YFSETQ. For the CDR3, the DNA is TGCGCCAGCAGCACCGGGACAGGGGCGACCTACGAGCAGTACTTC. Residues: CASSTGTGATYEQYF. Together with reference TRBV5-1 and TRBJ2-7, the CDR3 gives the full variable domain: KAGVTQTPRYLIKTRGQQVTLSCSPISGHRSVSWYQQTPGQGLQFLFEYFSETQRNKGNFPGRFSGRQFSNSRSEMNVSTLELGDSALYLCASSTGTGATYEQYFGPGTRLTVT.

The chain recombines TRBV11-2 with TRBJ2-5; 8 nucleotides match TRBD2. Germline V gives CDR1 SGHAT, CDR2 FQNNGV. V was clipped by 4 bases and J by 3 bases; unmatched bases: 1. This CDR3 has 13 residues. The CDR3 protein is CASSSLAEETQYF. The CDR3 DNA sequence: TGTGCCAGCAGCTCACTAGCGGAAGAGACCCAGTACTTC.

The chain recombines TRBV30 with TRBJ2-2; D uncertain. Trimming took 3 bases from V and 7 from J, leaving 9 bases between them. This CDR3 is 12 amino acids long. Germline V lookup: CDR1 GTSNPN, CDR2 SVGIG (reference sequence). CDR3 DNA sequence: TGTGCCTGGAGCGCCGGTCTCGGGGAGCTGTTTTTT. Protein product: CAWSAGLGELFF.